The 20 T cell receptor beta chains in this list originate from one sample, sequenced in a study of T cell responses to AZD1222 COVID-19 vaccine. Libraries were prepared by immunoSEQ multiplex PCR; TCRdb keeps only in-frame clonotypes and omits some of them. The sample consists of fewer than 110,000 clones, 86% of them appearing once. This material consisted of peripheral blood, taken on day 0 of AZD1222 vaccination. These receptors all stem from an adult in good health.

The chain employs TRBV20-1 and TRBJ2-1, with TRBD2 matching 9 bases. V shed 3 bases and J 7 bases; nucleotides not matched to a gene: 16. CDR3 length: 17 amino acids. CDR1 DFQATT and CDR2 SNEGSKA come from the germline V gene (reference sequence). The DNA for the CDR3 is TGCAGTGCTAGTTCCCGGCGGGAGGGCCATATGGGGAATGAGCAGTTCTTC. This encodes CSASSRREGHMGNEQFF.

The chain recombines TRBV9 with TRBJ2-4; either TRBD1 or TRBD2 may fit D (7 bases each). The CDR3 has 14 amino acids. CDR1 is SGDLS, CDR2 YYNGEE, per germline. V was clipped by 0 bases and J by 7 bases, with 11 bases between them. The CDR3 is CASSVGQGGNIQYF. The CDR3, as DNA: TGTGCCAGCAGCGTAGGACAGGGAGGGAACATTCAGTACTTC. Full variable domain (rest looked up from reference TRBV9 and TRBJ2-4): DSGVTQTPKHLITATGQRVTLRCSPRSGDLSVYWYQQSLDQGLQFLIQYYNGEERAKGNILERFSAQQFPDLHSELNLSSLELGDSALYFCASSVGQGGNIQYFGAGTRLSVL.

CDR3 residues: CASSQDSWGYTF. CDR3 nucleotide sequence: TGCGCCAGCAGCCAGGACAGTTGGGGCTACACCTTC. This rearrangement joins TRBV5-1 to TRBJ1-2; D is possibly TRBD1 (6 bases). The CDR3 covers 12 residues. Germline CDR1 reads SGHRS; CDR2 reads YFSETQ. Trimming cost V 4 bases and J 8 bases, with 12 bases left between them.

V is TRBV28 and J is TRBJ2-5; D not resolved. Germline V lookup: CDR1 MDHEN, CDR2 SYDVKM. The CDR3 length is 11 residues. Trimming took off 8 bases at V and 5 bases at J, with 9 bases between the two ends. The CDR3 DNA is TGTGCCAGCGGACGAAGGGAGACCCAGTACTTC. It encodes CASGRRETQYF. Based on the CDR3 plus reference TRBV28 and TRBJ2-5, the full variable domain is DVKVTQSSRYLVKRTGEKVFLECVQDMDHENMFWYRQDPGLGLRLIYFSYDVKMKEKGDIPEGYSVSREKKERFSLILESASTNQTSMYLCASGRRETQYFGPGTRLLVL.

The chain employs TRBV5-8 and TRBJ2-7; tentatively, D is TRBD1 (6 bases). Germline V gives CDR1 SGHTS, CDR2 YDEGEE. The ends were cut back, 8 bases at V and 6 bases at J, with 12 bases in the middle. This CDR3 comprises 11 residues. The chain's CDR3 is CASTGFGEQYF. The CDR3 nucleotides read TGTGCCAGTACAGGGTTTGGCGAGCAGTACTTC.

The DNA for the CDR3 is TGTGCCAGCAGTTTAAGGGGGTATCAGCCCCAGCATTTT. It encodes CASSLRGYQPQHF. The genes are TRBV27 and TRBJ1-5; D is perhaps TRBD1 (6 bases). The CDR3 is 13 amino acids. The V gene's germline CDR1 is MNHEY and CDR2 SMNVEV (reference sequence). Trimming stripped 2 bases from V and 5 bases from J, with 7 bases between.

This clone was recorded once. This chain joins TRBV28 and TRBJ2-5, with D possibly called TRBD1 or TRBD2 (5 bases each). V shed 6 bases and J shed 5 bases, with 22 bases lying between them. Germline CDR1 and CDR2: MDHEN and SYDVKM. The CDR3 extends over 16 amino acids. The DNA of the CDR3 is TGTGCCAGCAGGCTCCAGGGTGAGGGTGGATTGGAGACCCAGTACTTC. As protein: CASRLQGEGGLETQYF.

This clone turned up a few times. The chain couples TRBV29-1 to TRBJ1-2; the D gene is possibly TRBD1 (6 bases). Germline-derived CDR1 and CDR2 are SQVTM and ANQGSEA. V was cut by 3 bases and J by 8 bases, with 19 bases left in between. The CDR3 is 14 amino acids. The CDR3 region has the DNA TGCAGCGTTGAGTCACTCTCGGGGGGGCAGGGCTACACCTTC. This sequence encodes CSVESLSGGQGYTF.

V and J are TRBV19 and TRBJ2-3, with a possible D match to TRBD1 (6 bases). The CDR3 consists of 14 residues. The germline V gene encodes CDR1 LNHDA and CDR2 SQIVND (reference sequence). The V gene lost 3 bases and the J gene lost 0 bases, with 7 bases spanning the gap. This chain's CDR3 is CASSIGQSTDTQYF. CDR3 DNA sequence: TGTGCCAGTAGTATCGGACAGAGCACAGATACGCAGTATTTT.

The V call is TRBV3-1 (or the pseudogene TRBV3-2), the J call TRBJ1-1; TRBD1 matches at 7 bases. There are 14 residues in the CDR3. Germline CDR1 LGHDT, CDR2 YNNKEL (reference sequence). With V trimmed by 1 base and J by 6 bases, 5 bases remained unmatched. The CDR3 nucleotides are TGTGCCAGCAGCCAAGCGGACAGGAATGCTGAAGCTTTCTTT. Its protein is CASSQADRNAEAFF.

The chain joins TRBV21-1 to TRBJ2-2; the table's D gene call, TRBD2, was not cross checked with the DNA. TRBV21-1 is flagged as a pseudogene. The CDR3 totals 19 residues. The DNA for the CDR3 is TGTGCCAGCAGCAAAGTGTGGCGGGAGGGCCCGGGGAACACCGGGGAGCTGTTTTTT. It encodes CASSKVWREGPGNTGELFF.

The genes are TRBV7-9 and TRBJ1-1, with 8 nucleotides matching TRBD1. Per the germline V gene, CDR1 is SEHNR and CDR2 is FQNEAQ (reference sequence). With 5 bases clipped from V and 1 base from J, the junction kept 3 bases outside the gene matches. CDR3 length: 14 residues. The CDR3 DNA sequence: TGTGCCAGCAGCCTACAGGGGGGGAACACTGAAGCTTTCTTT. This sequence encodes CASSLQGGNTEAFF.

The rearrangement links TRBV7-2 to TRBJ2-1, with D possibly called TRBD1 or TRBD2 (5 bases each). The CDR3 is made up of 15 amino acids. Trimming pared 4 bases from V and 4 bases from J, leaving 14 bases between. CDR1 and CDR2 from the germline V gene are SGHTA and FQGNSA. CDR3 in DNA: TGTGCCAGCAGCTCGTTTCCGGGACCTTACAATGAGCAGTTCTTC. Encoded protein: CASSSFPGPYNEQFF.

The chain joins TRBV12-3 or TRBV12-4 to TRBJ2-7; no reliable D call. V dropped 6 bases and J dropped 6 bases, with 9 bases sitting between them. This CDR3 has 11 amino acids. The CDR3 DNA is TGTGCCAGCAGATCTTTCTCCGAGCAGTACTTC. It codes for CASRSFSEQYF.

The gene calls are TRBV12-3 or TRBV12-4 and TRBJ1-2; D possibly corresponds to TRBD1 (5 bases). This CDR3 spans 13 amino acids. The V end was cut by 1 base, the J end by 7 bases, with 10 bases between. The CDR3 spells CASSLGRDIGYTF. CDR3 in DNA: TGTGCCAGCAGTTTAGGCAGGGATATTGGCTACACCTTC.

V usage is TRBV2 and J usage is TRBJ1-6; a weak D match, TRBD1 (5 bases). Germline V lookup: CDR1 SNHLY, CDR2 FYNNEI. V lost 5 bases and J 7 bases, leaving 21 bases between the germline ends. This CDR3 has 17 amino acids. The CDR3 spells CASSPEGFGDPNSPLHF. CDR3 sequence (DNA): TGTGCCAGCAGTCCAGAGGGCTTTGGGGACCCAAATTCACCCCTCCACTTT.

J is TRBJ2-5 and V is TRBV19; 9 bases fit TRBD2. This CDR3 is built from 17 residues. The J segment lost 4 bases and the V segment lost 3 bases, leaving 12 bases of the junction unmatched. The germline gives CDR1 LNHDA, CDR2 SQIVND (reference sequence). In nucleotides, the CDR3 is TGTGCCAGTAGTATCCCCAGACCGGCTAGCGGGATAGAGACCCAGTACTTC. It specifies CASSIPRPASGIETQYF.

The chain is built from TRBV29-1 and TRBJ1-1; 7 nucleotides agree with TRBD1. This CDR3 has 14 residues. CDR1 and CDR2 from the germline V gene are SQVTM and ANQGSEA. Trimming cost V 6 bases and J 0 bases; bases outside gene matches: 7. As DNA, the CDR3 is TGCAGCGTCGACAGGGCTCTCATGAACACTGAAGCTTTCTTT. Translated, it gives CSVDRALMNTEAFF. Supplemented by reference TRBV29-1 and TRBJ1-1, the full variable domain reads SAVISQKPSRDICQRGTSLTIQCQVDSQVTMMFWYRQQPGQSLTLIATANQGSEATYESGFVIDKFPISRPNLTFSTLTVSNMSPEDSSIYLCSVDRALMNTEAFFGQGTRLTVV.

V and J are TRBV6-5 and TRBJ1-5, with TRBD1 as a possible D gene (5 bases). The CDR3 consists of 13 residues. Deletions cut 6 bases from V and 3 bases from J, with 9 bases between. The germline V gene has CDR1 MNHEY and CDR2 SVGAGI. In DNA form, the CDR3 reads TGTGCCAGCAGCGGGGGTTTCAATCAGCCCCAGCATTTT. Protein sequence: CASSGGFNQPQHF.

J is TRBJ2-7 and V is TRBV7-9, with no clear D. The V and J ends lost 7 bases and 7 bases respectively, with 11 bases between them. The CDR3 is 11 amino acids. The germline V gene encodes CDR1 SEHNR and CDR2 FQNEAQ (reference sequence). The CDR3 nucleotides are TGTGCCAGCACCGATTCTGAAGAGCAGTACTTC. It specifies CASTDSEEQYF.